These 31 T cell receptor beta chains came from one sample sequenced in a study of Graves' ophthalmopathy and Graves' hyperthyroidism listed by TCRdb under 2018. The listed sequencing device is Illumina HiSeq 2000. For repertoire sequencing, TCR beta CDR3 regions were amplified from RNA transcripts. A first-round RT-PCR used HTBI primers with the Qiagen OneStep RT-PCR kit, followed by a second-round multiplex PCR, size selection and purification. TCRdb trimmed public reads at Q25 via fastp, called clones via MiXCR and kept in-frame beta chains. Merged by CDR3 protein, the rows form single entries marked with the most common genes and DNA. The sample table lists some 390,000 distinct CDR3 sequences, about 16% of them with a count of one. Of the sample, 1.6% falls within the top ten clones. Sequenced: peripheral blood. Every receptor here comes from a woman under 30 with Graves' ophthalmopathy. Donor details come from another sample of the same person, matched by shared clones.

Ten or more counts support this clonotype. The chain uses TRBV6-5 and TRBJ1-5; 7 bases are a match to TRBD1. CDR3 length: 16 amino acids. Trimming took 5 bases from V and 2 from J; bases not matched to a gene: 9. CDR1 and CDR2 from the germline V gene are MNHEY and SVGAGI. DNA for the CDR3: TGTGCCAGCAGTAACGGACAGGTCGGGGGCAATCAGCCCCAGCATTTT. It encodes CASSNGQVGGNQPQHF.

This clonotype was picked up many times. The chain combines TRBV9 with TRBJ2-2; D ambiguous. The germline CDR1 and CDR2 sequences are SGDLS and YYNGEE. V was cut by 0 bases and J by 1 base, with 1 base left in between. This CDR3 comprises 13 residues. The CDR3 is CASSVGNTGELFF. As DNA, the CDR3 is TGTGCCAGCAGCGTAGGGAACACCGGGGAGCTGTTTTTT.

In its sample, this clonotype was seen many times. The CDR3 loop is CASSTTGDNSPLHF. Here the CDR3 DNA reads TGTGCCAGCAGTACGACAGGCGATAATTCACCCCTCCACTTT. This chain connects TRBV6-5 to TRBJ1-6; weak D call: TRBD1 (6 bases). CDR3 length equals 14 residues. The germline V gene encodes CDR1 MNHEY and CDR2 SVGAGI. The ends were cut back, 5 bases at V and 5 bases at J, with 10 bases in the middle.

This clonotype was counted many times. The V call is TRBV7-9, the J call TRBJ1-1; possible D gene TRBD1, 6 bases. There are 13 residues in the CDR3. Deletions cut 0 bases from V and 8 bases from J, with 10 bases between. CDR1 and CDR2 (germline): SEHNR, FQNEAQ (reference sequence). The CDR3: CASSLAQGPEAFF. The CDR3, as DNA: TGTGCCAGCAGCTTAGCACAGGGTCCCGAAGCTTTCTTT.

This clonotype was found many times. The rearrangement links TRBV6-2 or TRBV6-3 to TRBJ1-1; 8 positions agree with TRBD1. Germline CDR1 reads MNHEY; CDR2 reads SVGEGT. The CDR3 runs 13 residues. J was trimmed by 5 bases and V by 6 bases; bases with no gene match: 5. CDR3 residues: CASSKTGVTEAFF. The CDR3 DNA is TGTGCCAGCAGCAAGACAGGGGTGACTGAAGCTTTCTTT.

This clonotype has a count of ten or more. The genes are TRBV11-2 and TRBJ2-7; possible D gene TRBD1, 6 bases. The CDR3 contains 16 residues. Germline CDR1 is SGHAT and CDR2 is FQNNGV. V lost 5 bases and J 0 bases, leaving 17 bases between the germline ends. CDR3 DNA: TGTGCCAGCAGCGTCTCCGGGACATCGAACTCCTACGAGCAGTACTTC. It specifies CASSVSGTSNSYEQYF.

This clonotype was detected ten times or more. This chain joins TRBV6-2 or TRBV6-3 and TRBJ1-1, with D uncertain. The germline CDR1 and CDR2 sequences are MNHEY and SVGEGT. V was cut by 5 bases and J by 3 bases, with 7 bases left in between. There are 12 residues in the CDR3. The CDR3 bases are TGTGCCAGCAGTCCCCCCTACACTGAAGCTTTCTTT. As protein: CASSPPYTEAFF.

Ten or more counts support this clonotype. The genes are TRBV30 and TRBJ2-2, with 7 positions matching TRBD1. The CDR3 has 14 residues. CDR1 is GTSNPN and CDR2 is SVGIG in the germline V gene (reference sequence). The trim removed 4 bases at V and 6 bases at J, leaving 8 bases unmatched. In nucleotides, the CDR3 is TGTGCCTGGAACAGGGGCGGTGGTTCCGGGGAGCTGTTTTTT. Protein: CAWNRGGGSGELFF.

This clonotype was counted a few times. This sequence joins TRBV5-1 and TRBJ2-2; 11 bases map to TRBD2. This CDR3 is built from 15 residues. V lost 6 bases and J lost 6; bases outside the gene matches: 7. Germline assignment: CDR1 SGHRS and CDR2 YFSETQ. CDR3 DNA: TGCGCCAGCATACAGCTAGCGGGAGGTCCCGGGGAGCTGTTTTTT. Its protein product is CASIQLAGGPGELFF.

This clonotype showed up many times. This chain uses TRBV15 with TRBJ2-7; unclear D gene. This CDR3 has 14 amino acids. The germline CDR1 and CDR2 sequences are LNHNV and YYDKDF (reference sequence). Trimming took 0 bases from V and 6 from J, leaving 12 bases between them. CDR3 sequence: CATSRDWLTVEQYF. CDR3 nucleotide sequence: TGTGCCACCAGCAGAGATTGGTTAACTGTCGAGCAGTACTTC.

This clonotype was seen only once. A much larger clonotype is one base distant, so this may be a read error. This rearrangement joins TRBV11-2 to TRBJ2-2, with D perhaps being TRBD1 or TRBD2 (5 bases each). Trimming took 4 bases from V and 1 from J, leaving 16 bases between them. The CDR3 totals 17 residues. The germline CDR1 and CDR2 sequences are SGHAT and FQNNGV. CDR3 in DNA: TGTGCCAGCAGCTATCGAACCGGGGCAGAGAACACCGGGGAGCTGTTTTTT. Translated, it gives CASSYRTGAENTGELFF.

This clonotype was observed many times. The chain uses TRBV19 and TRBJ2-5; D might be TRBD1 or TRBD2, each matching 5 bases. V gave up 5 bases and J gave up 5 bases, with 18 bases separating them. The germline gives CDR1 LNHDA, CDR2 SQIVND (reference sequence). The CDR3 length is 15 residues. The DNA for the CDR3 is TGTGCCAGTAGTGTGTCTCGAGGGACGGGGGAGACCCAGTACTTC. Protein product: CASSVSRGTGETQYF.

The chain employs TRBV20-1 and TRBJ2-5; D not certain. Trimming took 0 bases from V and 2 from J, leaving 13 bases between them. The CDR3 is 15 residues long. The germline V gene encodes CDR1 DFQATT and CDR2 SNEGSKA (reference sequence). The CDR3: CSARDRVTGQETQYF. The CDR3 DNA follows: TGCAGTGCTAGAGATCGGGTGACCGGACAAGAGACCCAGTACTTC.

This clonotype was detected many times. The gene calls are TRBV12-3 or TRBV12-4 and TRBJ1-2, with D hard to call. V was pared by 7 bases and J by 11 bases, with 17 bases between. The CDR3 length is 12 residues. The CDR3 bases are TGTGCCAGCACCCTTGACGGCCCGGGTTACACCTTC. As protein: CASTLDGPGYTF.

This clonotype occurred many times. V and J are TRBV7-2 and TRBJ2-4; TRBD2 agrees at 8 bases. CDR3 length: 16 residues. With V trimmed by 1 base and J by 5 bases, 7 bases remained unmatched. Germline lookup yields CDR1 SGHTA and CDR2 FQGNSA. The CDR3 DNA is TGTGCCAGCAGCTTAGTAGCGGGGAGGACCGAAAACATTCAGTACTTC. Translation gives CASSLVAGRTENIQYF.

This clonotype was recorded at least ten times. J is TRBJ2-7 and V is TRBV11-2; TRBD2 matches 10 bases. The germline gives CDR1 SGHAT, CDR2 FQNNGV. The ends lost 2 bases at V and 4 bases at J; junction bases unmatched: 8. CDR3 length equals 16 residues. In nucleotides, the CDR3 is TGTGCCAGCAGCTTAATCTCCGGGACTAGCGTATACGAGCAGTACTTC. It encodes CASSLISGTSVYEQYF. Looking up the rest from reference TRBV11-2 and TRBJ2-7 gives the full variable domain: EAGVAQSPRYKIIEKRQSVAFWCNPISGHATLYWYQQILGQGPKLLIQFQNNGVVDDSQLPKDRFSAERLKGVDSTLKIQPAKLEDSAVYLCASSLISGTSVYEQYFGPGTRLTVT.

The CDR3 region has the DNA TGCGCCAGCAGCCAAAGGAAGAGGGGGAACACCGGGGAGCTGTTTTTT. Its translation: CASSQRKRGNTGELFF. The chain has TRBV4-3 and TRBJ2-2; D is perhaps TRBD1 or TRBD2 (5 bases each). V was clipped by 2 bases and J by 1 base, with 11 bases between them. The length of the CDR3 is 16 residues. Looked up from germline, CDR1 is LGHNA and CDR2 is YSLEER.

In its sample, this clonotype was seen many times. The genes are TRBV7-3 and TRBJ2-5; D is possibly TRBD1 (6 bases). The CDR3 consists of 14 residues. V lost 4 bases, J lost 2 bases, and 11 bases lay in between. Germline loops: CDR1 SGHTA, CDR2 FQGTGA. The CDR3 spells CASSSGRGQETQYF. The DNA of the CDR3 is TGTGCCAGCAGCTCGGGCAGGGGTCAAGAGACCCAGTACTTC.

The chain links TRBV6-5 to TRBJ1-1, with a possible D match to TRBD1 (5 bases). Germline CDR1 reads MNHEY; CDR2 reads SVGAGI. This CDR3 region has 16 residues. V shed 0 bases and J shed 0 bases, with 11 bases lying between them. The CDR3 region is CASSYSSRTMNTEAFF. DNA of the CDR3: TGTGCCAGCAGTTACTCGAGTAGGACAATGAACACTGAAGCTTTCTTT.

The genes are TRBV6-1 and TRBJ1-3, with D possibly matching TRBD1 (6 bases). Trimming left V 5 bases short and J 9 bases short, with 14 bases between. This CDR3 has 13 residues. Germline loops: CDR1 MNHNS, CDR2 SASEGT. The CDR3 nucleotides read TGTGCCAGCAGTCAGACAACAGGGCGCACCATATATTTT. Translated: CASSQTTGRTIYF.

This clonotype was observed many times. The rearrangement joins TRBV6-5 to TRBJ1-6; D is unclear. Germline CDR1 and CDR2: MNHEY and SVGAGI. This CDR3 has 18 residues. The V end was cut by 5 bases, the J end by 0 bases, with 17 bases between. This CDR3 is CASSREQTRSSYNSPLHF. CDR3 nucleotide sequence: TGTGCCAGCAGTCGGGAACAGACGAGGAGCTCCTATAATTCACCCCTCCACTTT.

CDR3 loop: CASSLWSGTEAFF. Written as DNA, the CDR3 is TGCGCCAGCAGCTTGTGGTCCGGGACTGAAGCTTTCTTT. The rearrangement joins TRBV5-1 to TRBJ1-1; D gene unclear. V shed 1 base and J shed 5 bases, with 9 bases lying between them. CDR1 and CDR2 from the germline V gene are SGHRS and YFSETQ. The CDR3 runs to 13 residues.

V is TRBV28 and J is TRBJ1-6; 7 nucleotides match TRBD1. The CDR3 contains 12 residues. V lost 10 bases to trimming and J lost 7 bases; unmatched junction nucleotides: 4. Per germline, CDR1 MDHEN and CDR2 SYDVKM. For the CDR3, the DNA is TGTGCCACCGAGACAGGGAATTCACCCCTCCACTTT. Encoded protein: CATETGNSPLHF.

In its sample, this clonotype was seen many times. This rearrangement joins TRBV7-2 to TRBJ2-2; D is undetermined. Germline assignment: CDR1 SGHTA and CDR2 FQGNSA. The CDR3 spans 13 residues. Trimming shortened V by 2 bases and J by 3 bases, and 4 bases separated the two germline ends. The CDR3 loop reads CASSLTYTGELFF. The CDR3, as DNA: TGTGCCAGCAGCTTAACTTACACCGGGGAGCTGTTTTTT.

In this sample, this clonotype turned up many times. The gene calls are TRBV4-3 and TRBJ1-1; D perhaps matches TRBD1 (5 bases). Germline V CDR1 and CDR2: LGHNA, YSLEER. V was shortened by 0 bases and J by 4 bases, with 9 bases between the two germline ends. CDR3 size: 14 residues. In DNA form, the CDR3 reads TGCGCCAGCAGCCAAGAATACGGGACCACTGAAGCTTTCTTT. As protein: CASSQEYGTTEAFF.

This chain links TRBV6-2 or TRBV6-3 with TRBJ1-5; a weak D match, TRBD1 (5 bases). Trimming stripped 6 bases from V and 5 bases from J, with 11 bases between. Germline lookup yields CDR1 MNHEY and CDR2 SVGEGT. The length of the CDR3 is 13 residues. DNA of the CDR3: TGTGCCAGCAGACACGACAGCTATCAGCCCCAGCATTTT. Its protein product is CASRHDSYQPQHF.

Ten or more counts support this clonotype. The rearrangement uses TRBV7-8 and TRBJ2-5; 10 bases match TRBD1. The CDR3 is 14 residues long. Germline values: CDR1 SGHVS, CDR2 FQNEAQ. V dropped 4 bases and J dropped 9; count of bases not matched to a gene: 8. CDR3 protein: CASSCPGQGWAQYF. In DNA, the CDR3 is TGTGCCAGCAGCTGTCCGGGACAGGGGTGGGCCCAGTACTTC. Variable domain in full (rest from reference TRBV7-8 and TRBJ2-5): GAGVSQSPRYKVAKRGQDVALRCDPISGHVSLFWYQQALGQGPEFLTYFQNEAQLDKSGLPSDRFFAERPEGSVSTLKIQRTQQEDSAVYLCASSCPGQGWAQYFGPGTRLLVL.

CDR3 in amino acids: CASSRRDSGNTIYF. DNA of the CDR3: TGTGCCAGCAGCCGTCGCGATTCTGGAAACACCATATATTTT. V usage is TRBV12-3 or TRBV12-4 and J usage is TRBJ1-3, with D unresolved. The V end was cut by 6 bases, the J end by 1 base, with 10 bases between. The CDR3 extends over 14 amino acids.

CDR3 DNA sequence: TGTGCCAGCAGCCAAATCTCGATTTACGGACCCTACGAGCAGTACTTC. Translating gives CASSQISIYGPYEQYF. The chain carries TRBV4-2 and TRBJ2-7; D is undetermined. This CDR3 spans 16 amino acids. Germline V CDR1 and CDR2: LGHNA, YNFKEQ. With 2 bases removed from V and 2 bases from J, the gap between germline ends came to 16 bases.

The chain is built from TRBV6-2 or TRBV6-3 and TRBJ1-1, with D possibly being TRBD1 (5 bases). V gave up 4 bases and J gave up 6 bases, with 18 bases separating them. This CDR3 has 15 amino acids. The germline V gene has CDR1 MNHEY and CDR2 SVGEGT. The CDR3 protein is CASSSPYRKPPEAFF. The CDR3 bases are TGTGCCAGCAGTTCCCCCTACAGGAAGCCCCCTGAAGCTTTCTTT.

For the CDR3, the DNA is TGCGCCAGCAGCTTAACCCGCCAGGCGGTGGGTGCTGGGGCCAACGTCCTGACTTTC. Translating it yields CASSLTRQAVGAGANVLTF. The J gene is TRBJ2-6, the V gene TRBV5-1; D is undetermined. V was shortened by 2 bases and J by 2 bases, with 20 bases between the two germline ends. Germline CDR1 SGHRS, CDR2 YFSETQ. The CDR3 loop spans 19 amino acids.